Listed here are 16 T cell receptor beta chains from one sample, sequenced in a study of cytomegalovirus exposure and HLA in healthy donors (dated by TCRdb to between 2016 and 2019). Library generation was performed with the immunoSEQ multiplex PCR assay. The multiplex PCR relied on a mix of 60 forward primers for TCR Vbeta segments and 13 reverse primers for TCR Jbeta segments. The source is immuneACCESS, and TCRdb retained only in-frame sequences with V and J called. Part of the clones is not carried over; for the studies checked, unresolved V genes explain less than half of this, and the remainder is unexplained. The sample's records list some 75,000 clones. Approximately 0.81% of the sample is held by the ten biggest clonotypes. The sequencing sample was made of PBMCs. The receptors here all came from a boy between 10 and 17 years old in good health and CMV-seronegative.

V and J are TRBV4-1 and TRBJ2-7; the D gene is possibly TRBD1 (6 bases). Germline loops: CDR1 MGHRA, CDR2 YSYEKL. The V end lost 1 base, the J end lost 2 bases, and 15 bases lay between the germline ends. CDR3 length equals 16 residues. The CDR3 DNA reads TGCGCCAGCAGCCAAGGGGTAGGGACATCTGCCTACGAGCAGTACTTC. The encoded protein is CASSQGVGTSAYEQYF.

V and J are TRBV27 and TRBJ2-3; D not certain. The length of the CDR3 is 14 residues. Deletions cut 1 base from V and 2 bases from J, with 7 bases between. Germline V gene data show CDR1 as MNHEY and CDR2 as SMNVEV (reference sequence). The chain's CDR3 is CASSLLSPTDTQYF. CDR3 in DNA: TGTGCCAGCAGTTTATTATCCCCCACAGATACGCAGTATTTT.

The V gene is TRBV29-1, the J gene TRBJ2-3; D gene ambiguous. This CDR3 is built from 14 residues. Germline-derived CDR1 and CDR2 are SQVTM and ANQGSEA. V was shortened by 2 bases and J by 4 bases, with 13 bases between the two germline ends. The CDR3 sequence: CSVEKADTPDTQYF. The CDR3 DNA reads TGCAGCGTTGAAAAGGCGGATACCCCAGATACGCAGTATTTT.

This chain connects TRBV12-5 to TRBJ1-4; no firm D call. The CDR3 has 20 amino acids. Trimming removed 0 bases from V and 2 bases from J, with 22 bases in between. The germline CDR1 and CDR2 sequences are LGHNT and FRNRAP. In nucleotides, the CDR3 is TGTGCTAGTGGTTTGGTAACGGGGAAGAGTCTTGGATCGACTAATGAAAAACTGTTTTTT. Translating gives CASGLVTGKSLGSTNEKLFF.

The chain recombines TRBV27 with TRBJ1-1, with 7 bases that match TRBD1. Looked up from germline, CDR1 is MNHEY and CDR2 is SMNVEV (reference sequence). The length of the CDR3 is 14 residues. J gave up 4 bases and V 3 bases, and 5 bases lay outside the gene matches. In DNA, the CDR3 is TGTGCCAGCAGTTTCGACAGGGTAGGCACTGAAGCTTTCTTT. Translated, it gives CASSFDRVGTEAFF.

The chain has TRBV9 and TRBJ2-7, with TRBD2 matching 14 bases. The germline V gene encodes CDR1 SGDLS and CDR2 YYNGEE. The CDR3 sequence is 16 residues long. The V gene end was trimmed by 4 bases and the J gene end by 3 bases; junction bases not matched to a gene: 6. CDR3 loop: CASSPPGLAGDYEQYF. CDR3 nucleotide sequence: TGTGCCAGCAGCCCGCCGGGACTAGCGGGAGACTACGAGCAGTACTTC.

The chain joins TRBV5-4 to TRBJ2-7; 7 bases agree with TRBD1. V lost 1 base to trimming and J lost 0 bases; unmatched junction nucleotides: 4. CDR3 length equals 15 residues. Germline V gene data show CDR1 as SGHNT and CDR2 as YYREEE (reference sequence). The CDR3 loop is CASSLRGQSSYEQYF. CDR3 bases: TGTGCCAGCAGCTTGCGGGGACAGAGCTCCTACGAGCAGTACTTC.

J is TRBJ1-1 and V is TRBV19; D call uncertain. Deletions cut 3 bases from V and 4 bases from J, with 9 bases between. The germline CDR1 and CDR2 sequences are LNHDA and SQIVND (reference sequence). CDR3 size: 13 residues. The CDR3 region is CASSMGAGTEAFF. CDR3 nucleotide sequence: TGTGCCAGTAGTATGGGAGCCGGCACTGAAGCTTTCTTT.

This rearrangement joins TRBV5-4 to TRBJ1-2, with D unresolved. V was trimmed by 2 bases and J by 7 bases, leaving 9 bases between them. Germline V CDR1 and CDR2: SGHNT, YYREEE (reference sequence). The CDR3 is 12 residues long. The CDR3 DNA sequence: TGTGCCAGCAGCTTCGAGAGGGCTGGCTACACCTTC. The encoded protein is CASSFERAGYTF.

The chain joins TRBV5-6 to TRBJ1-2; D may be TRBD1 (6 bases). Trimming left V 7 bases short and J 5 bases short, with 18 bases between. The CDR3 length is 14 residues. Looked up from germline, CDR1 is SGHDT and CDR2 is YYEEEE. The CDR3, as DNA: TGTGCCAGCGGCCTAGGGGGGGCAGGATATGGCTACACCTTC. It codes for CASGLGGAGYGYTF.

The chain links TRBV9 to TRBJ2-1, with TRBD1 matching 7 bases. Germline CDR1 SGDLS, CDR2 YYNGEE. V lost 3 bases and J lost 5; bases outside the gene matches: 5. The CDR3 length is 14 residues. The chain's CDR3 is CASSATGNHNEQFF. CDR3 DNA: TGTGCCAGCAGCGCGACAGGGAACCACAATGAGCAGTTCTTC.

The chain recombines TRBV9 with TRBJ2-5, with 8 bases fitting TRBD2. The CDR3 loop spans 14 amino acids. V gave up 3 bases and J gave up 1 base; unmatched junction bases: 2. Germline V gene sequence: CDR1 SGDLS, CDR2 YYNGEE. CDR3 coding DNA: TGTGCCAGCAGCGGACTAGCGTTCCAAGAGACCCAGTACTTC. Its translation: CASSGLAFQETQYF.

V and J are TRBV29-1 and TRBJ1-1; tentative D call: TRBD1 (5 bases). V was clipped by 4 bases and J by 6 bases, with 12 bases between them. Germline V lookup: CDR1 SQVTM, CDR2 ANQGSEA. This CDR3 contains 12 residues. The CDR3 is CSVGGGFAEAFF. The CDR3 DNA sequence: TGCAGCGTTGGGGGGGGGTTCGCTGAAGCTTTCTTT. Full variable domain (rest looked up from reference TRBV29-1 and TRBJ1-1): SAVISQKPSRDICQRGTSLTIQCQVDSQVTMMFWYRQQPGQSLTLIATANQGSEATYESGFVIDKFPISRPNLTFSTLTVSNMSPEDSSIYLCSVGGGFAEAFFGQGTRLTVV.

The V call is TRBV5-6, the J call TRBJ2-2, with D possibly being TRBD1 (5 bases). The CDR3 runs 14 residues. V lost 1 base and J lost 6, with 10 bases in between. In germline, CDR1 is SGHDT, CDR2 YYEEEE. The CDR3 region is CASSLQGYAGELFF. The CDR3 DNA sequence: TGTGCCAGCAGCTTGCAGGGTTACGCCGGGGAGCTGTTTTTT.

The chain uses TRBV30 and TRBJ1-2, with D tentatively TRBD1 (6 bases). Trimming left V 0 bases short and J 2 bases short, with 13 bases between. Germline values: CDR1 GTSNPN, CDR2 SVGIG (reference sequence). The CDR3 totals 15 residues. DNA for the CDR3: TGTGCCTGGAGTGTATTGCCTACAGGGAACTATGGCTACACCTTC. Its translation is CAWSVLPTGNYGYTF.

The chain joins TRBV7-9 to TRBJ1-2, with D possibly TRBD1 on 5 matching bases. The CDR3 runs 15 residues. CDR1 and CDR2 (germline): SEHNR, FQNEAQ (reference sequence). With 4 bases removed from V and 2 bases from J, the gap between germline ends came to 14 bases. The CDR3: CASSSYPGWNYGYTF. The CDR3 DNA sequence: TGTGCCAGCAGCTCCTATCCAGGGTGGAACTATGGCTACACCTTC.